The 9 T cell receptor beta chains listed next were all sequenced from one sample in a study of CD8 T cells in Susac syndrome. RNA in amounts of about 0.45 to 1 ug was reverse transcribed with random hexamers. TCRdb used MiXCR to reprocess the immunoSEQ multiplex PCR reads, holding one entry per CDR3 protein. The sample consists of hundreds of thousands of distinct CDR3 sequences, 93% of them appearing once. The sample taken for sequencing was CD4+ T cells from PBMCs. These receptors were obtained from a human donor with multiple sclerosis.

The chain couples TRBV12-3 or TRBV12-4 to TRBJ1-5, with TRBD1 as a possible D gene (6 bases). V was cut by 5 bases and J by 0 bases, with 20 bases left in between. This CDR3 is built from 18 residues. The CDR3: CASSPRDMGPYSNQPQHF. CDR3 nucleotides: TGTGCCAGCAGTCCCCGGGACATGGGGCCCTATAGCAATCAGCCCCAGCATTTT.

This sequence joins TRBV28 and TRBJ1-1; TRBD1 aligns across 7 bases. The CDR3 length is 15 residues. J was trimmed by 11 bases and V by 2 bases; bases with no gene match: 14. The V gene's germline CDR1 is MDHEN and CDR2 SYDVKM. CDR3 sequence (DNA): TGTGCCAGCAGTTTAGAAACCCAAGGGACAGTAGGGGCTTTCTTT. Translation gives CASSLETQGTVGAFF. The complete variable domain, with remaining parts taken from reference TRBV28 and TRBJ1-1, reads DVKVTQSSRYLVKRTGEKVFLECVQDMDHENMFWYRQDPGLGLRLIYFSYDVKMKEKGDIPEGYSVSREKKERFSLILESASTNQTSMYLCASSLETQGTVGAFFGQGTRLTVV.

In DNA, the CDR3 is TGTGCCAGCAGTTTAATCCGGGGGAACACTGAAGCTTTCTTT. Protein: CASSLIRGNTEAFF. The rearrangement joins TRBV12-3 or TRBV12-4 to TRBJ1-1; D call uncertain. There are 14 residues in the CDR3. Trimming shortened V by 2 bases and J by 1 base, and 8 bases separated the two germline ends.

The J gene is TRBJ1-3, the V gene TRBV7-9; D uncertain. V dropped 5 bases and J dropped 2 bases, with 13 bases sitting between them. The germline gives CDR1 SEHNR, CDR2 FQNEAQ (reference sequence). The CDR3 runs 15 residues. The CDR3 here is CASSPVGLAGNTIYF. CDR3 nucleotides: TGTGCCAGCAGCCCCGTTGGACTTGCTGGAAACACCATATATTTT.

This clonotype has only one observation. The V call is TRBV9, the J call TRBJ1-2, with no clear D. The CDR3 extends over 16 amino acids. Germline values: CDR1 SGDLS, CDR2 YYNGEE. The V and J ends lost 0 bases and 4 bases respectively, with 16 bases between them. CDR3 DNA sequence: TGTGCCAGCAGCGTAGGAGTTGGACCGGTTGGCTATGGCTACACCTTC. It encodes CASSVGVGPVGYGYTF.

The J gene is TRBJ2-3, the V gene TRBV20-1; D not resolved. The V and J ends lost 2 bases and 4 bases respectively, with 7 bases between them. The CDR3 has 12 amino acids. Germline CDR1 DFQATT, CDR2 SNEGSKA (reference sequence). The CDR3 nucleotides are TGCAGTGCTAGAAAGGACCCAGATACGCAGTATTTT. Protein: CSARKDPDTQYF.

Here the CDR3 reads CASSQDPASPQHF. The CDR3 region has the DNA TGTGCCAGCAGCCAAGACCCGGCATCTCCCCAGCATTTT. V gene TRBV3-1 combines with J gene TRBJ1-5; D is ambiguous. Germline-derived CDR1 and CDR2 are LGHDT and YNNKEL (reference sequence). The germline V and J ends were trimmed by 0 bases and 10 bases, with 10 bases remaining between them. The CDR3 runs 13 residues.

This clonotype was picked up one time. The rearrangement uses TRBV12-3 or TRBV12-4 and TRBJ2-1; D unresolved. The CDR3 is 14 residues long. The germline V and J ends were trimmed by 2 bases and 3 bases, with 8 bases remaining between them. CDR3 nucleotide sequence: TGTGCCAGCAGTTTAAGGCAGAGCTACAATGAGCAGTTCTTC. Amino acids: CASSLRQSYNEQFF.

This chain links TRBV7-2 with TRBJ2-2; D is undetermined. The CDR3 length is 16 residues. CDR1 and CDR2 from the germline V gene are SGHTA and FQGNSA. V lost 1 base and J lost 0, with 9 bases in between. The CDR3 loop is CASSLVGGANTGELFF. CDR3 DNA: TGTGCCAGCAGCTTAGTCGGTGGCGCGAACACCGGGGAGCTGTTTTTT.